These 10 T cell receptor beta chains were sequenced from one sample in a study of T cell responses to AZD1222 COVID-19 vaccine (dated by TCRdb to the early 2020s). Library preparation was by the immunoSEQ multiplex PCR assay. Not all clones reach the TCRdb copy of this immuneACCESS table, which keeps in-frame sequences only. Checked studies attribute under half of the gap to unresolved V genes and leave the rest unexplained. The sample contains approximately 100,000 clones, 85% to 90% of them found a single time. Approximately 16% of the sample belongs to the ten largest clones. This sample's time point label indicates: baseline before first vaccination. Source: peripheral blood, taken on day 0 of AZD1222 vaccination. Receptors were obtained from an adult in good health.

V is TRBV5-1 and J is TRBJ1-4; D remains unclear. CDR3 length: 15 amino acids. Germline CDR1 and CDR2: SGHRS and YFSETQ. Trimming took 0 bases from V and 5 from J, leaving 11 bases between them. The CDR3 is CASSLVAGQNEKLFF. CDR3 coding DNA: TGCGCCAGCAGCTTGGTGGCAGGTCAAAATGAAAAACTGTTTTTT.

This clone occurred a few times. This chain links TRBV13 with TRBJ2-1; TRBD2 agrees at 8 bases. The length of the CDR3 is 15 residues. Germline CDR1 and CDR2: PRHDT and FYEKMQ (reference sequence). Trimming removed 2 bases from V and 5 bases from J; junction bases left unmatched: 5. The CDR3 loop is CASSLPAGDDNEQFF. The CDR3 DNA reads as TGTGCCAGCAGCTTACCAGCGGGGGATGACAATGAGCAGTTCTTC.

Only a few counts were recorded for this clone. This chain connects TRBV28 to TRBJ2-1; D is perhaps TRBD1 or TRBD2 (5 bases each). Trimming removed 7 bases at V and 1 base at J, with 14 bases between. This CDR3 has 15 amino acids. The V gene's germline CDR1 is MDHEN and CDR2 SYDVKM. The CDR3 nucleotides read TGTGCCAGCAAACTGGGGACGGAATCCTACAATGAGCAGTTCTTC. It codes for CASKLGTESYNEQFF.

The chain combines TRBV12-3 or TRBV12-4 with TRBJ1-2; D ambiguous. The ends were cut back, 0 bases at V and 6 bases at J, with 5 bases in the middle. The CDR3 loop spans 12 amino acids. Here the CDR3 reads CASSLAGNGYTF. CDR3 in DNA: TGTGCCAGCAGTTTAGCGGGGAATGGCTACACCTTC.

This clone was seen a handful of times. The chain joins TRBV18 to TRBJ1-5; tentative D call: TRBD1 (5 bases). The ends were cut back, 1 base at V and 8 bases at J, with 12 bases in the middle. CDR1 is KGHSH and CDR2 is LQKENI in the germline V gene. The CDR3 loop spans 14 amino acids. CDR3 nucleotides: TGTGCCAGCTCACCACGGGCAGGGAGGGAGCCCCAGCATTTT. This codes for CASSPRAGREPQHF.

The V gene is TRBV6-5, the J gene TRBJ1-4, with D unclear. V lost 6 bases and J lost 0, with 8 bases in between. Germline V lookup: CDR1 MNHEY, CDR2 SVGAGI. The CDR3 spans 14 residues. This chain's CDR3 is CASRGFATNEKLFF. DNA of the CDR3: TGTGCCAGCAGAGGTTTTGCAACTAATGAAAAACTGTTTTTT.

The chain has TRBV29-1 and TRBJ2-1; D might be TRBD1 or TRBD2, each matching 5 bases. V lost 7 bases, J lost 4 bases, and 11 bases lay in between. The CDR3 loop spans 12 amino acids. The germline gives CDR1 SQVTM, CDR2 ANQGSEA. The CDR3 loop reads CSAGDGYNEQFF. DNA for the CDR3: TGCAGCGCCGGGGACGGATACAATGAGCAGTTCTTC.

The chain's CDR3 is CASSLTDYGYTF. Written as DNA, the CDR3 is TGTGCCAGCAGTTTAACGGACTATGGCTACACCTTC. The chain links TRBV28 to TRBJ1-2, with no clear D. V shed 2 bases and J shed 3 bases, with 4 bases lying between them. Per germline, CDR1 MDHEN and CDR2 SYDVKM. The CDR3 totals 12 residues.

V usage is TRBV2 and J usage is TRBJ2-3, with D unclear. CDR3 size: 15 residues. Germline V gene lookup returns CDR1 SNHLY and CDR2 FYNNEI. V gave up 2 bases and J gave up 2 bases, with 11 bases separating them. CDR3 protein: CASSENSLATDTQYF. The CDR3 coding sequence is TGTGCCAGCAGTGAAAACTCTCTGGCCACAGATACGCAGTATTTT. Looking up the rest from reference TRBV2 and TRBJ2-3 gives the full variable domain: EPEVTQTPSHQVTQMGQEVILRCVPISNHLYFYWYRQILGQKVEFLVSFYNNEISEKSEIFDDQFSVERPDGSNFTLKIRSTKLEDSAMYFCASSENSLATDTQYFGPGTRLTVL.

This chain joins TRBV5-1 and TRBJ2-5, with TRBD1 as a possible D gene (5 bases). V was trimmed by 4 bases and J by 1 base, leaving 20 bases between them. The CDR3 is made up of 17 amino acids. CDR1 SGHRS and CDR2 YFSETQ come from the germline V gene. The CDR3 DNA sequence: TGCGCCAGCAGCCTAAATCCTCAGGGTCTTCTCCAAGAGACCCAGTACTTC. This sequence encodes CASSLNPQGLLQETQYF.